Sequencing of this T cell receptor beta chain was carried out in a study of identical twins' blood T cells. All three twin pairs grew up together with likely shared infections and vaccines. With respect to this clonotype: Its cognate antigen is unknown. This may stem from a read error, because a much larger clone lies one nucleotide away.

MiXCR was run by TCRdb on the 5' RACE reads, yielding one entry per CDR3 protein. The profile covers about 370,000 distinct CDR3 sequences, with 28% appearing a single time and 5.5% to 6.5% taken by the ten largest. The length of the CDR3 is 12 residues. General study findings and limits: V gene usage reportedly matched far better within twin pairs than unrelated donors. Twins shared more top CDR3 clonotypes than unrelated donors did.

Sequencing was carried out using PBMCs. This clonotype was obtained from a woman aged 18-49 years in good health. This chain connects TRBV12-3 or TRBV12-4 to TRBJ1-1, with D unresolved. The CDR3 DNA sequence: TGTGCCAACAGTCGAATGAACACTGAAGCTTTCTTT. This gives the protein CANSRMNTEAFF.